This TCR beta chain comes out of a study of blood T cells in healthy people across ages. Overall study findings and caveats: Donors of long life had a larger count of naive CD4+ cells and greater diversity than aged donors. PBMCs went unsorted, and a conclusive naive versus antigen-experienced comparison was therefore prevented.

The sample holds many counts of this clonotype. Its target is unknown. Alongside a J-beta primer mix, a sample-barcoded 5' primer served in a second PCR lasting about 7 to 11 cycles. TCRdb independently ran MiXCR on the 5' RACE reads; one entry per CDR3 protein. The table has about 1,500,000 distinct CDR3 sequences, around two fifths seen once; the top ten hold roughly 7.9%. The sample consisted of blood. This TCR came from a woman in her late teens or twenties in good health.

The CDR3 DNA follows: TGCAGCGTTGTATCTGGGGCCAACGTCCTGACTTTC. This encodes CSVVSGANVLTF. The V call is TRBV29-1, the J call TRBJ2-6; no firm D call. Germline CDR1 and CDR2: SQVTM and ANQGSEA. V dropped 4 bases and J dropped 1 base, with 2 bases sitting between them. The CDR3 is 12 amino acids.